These 6 T cell receptor beta chains came from one sample sequenced in a study of blood T cells in healthy people across ages. PCR was performed a second time for about 6 to 11 cycles using a sample-barcoded 5' primer and a J-beta primer mix. TCRdb fed the 5' RACE reads into MiXCR, producing one record per CDR3 protein. There are roughly 1,000,000 distinct CDR3 sequences in the sample; 25% occur only once, and around 0.75% lies in the top ten. The data were also submitted as part of a second study, on T cells of mothers and their children.

The material sequenced was blood. These receptors were obtained from a girl between 2 and 10 years old in good health.

CDR3 coding DNA: TGTGCCAGCAGACCCCGACGGGGGTACCCCTACAATGAGCAGTTCTTC. This codes for CASRPRRGYPYNEQFF. The J gene is TRBJ2-5, the V gene TRBV28; TRBD2 might be the D (6 bases). Judging by the DNA end, TRBJ2-1 fits better; the J call may be wrong. The V gene's germline CDR1 is MDHEN and CDR2 SYDVKM. This CDR3 comprises 16 residues.

This chain uses TRBV7-6 with TRBJ1-1, with D possibly matching TRBD1 (6 bases). Germline lookup yields CDR1 SGHVS and CDR2 FNYEAQ. Deletions cut 4 bases from V and 4 bases from J, with 13 bases between. This CDR3 is 14 amino acids long. The CDR3 sequence: CASSSITGFTEAFF. DNA of the CDR3: TGTGCCAGCAGCTCGATAACAGGGTTCACTGAAGCTTTCTTT.

The chain carries TRBV5-1 and TRBJ2-3; D ambiguous. Germline V gene data show CDR1 as SGHRS and CDR2 as YFSETQ. V lost 4 bases and J lost 1, with 13 bases in between. The CDR3 totals 15 residues. CDR3 nucleotides: TGCGCCAGCAGCCCGTTCGACGGCGGCACAGATACGCAGTATTTT. Translating it yields CASSPFDGGTDTQYF.

This clonotype was found once. V gene TRBV20-1 combines with J gene TRBJ2-2; 7 nucleotides align to TRBD2. V trimming: 1 base; J trimming: 7 bases; junction bases outside the gene matches: 12. Germline lookup yields CDR1 DFQATT and CDR2 SNEGSKA (reference sequence). This CDR3 has 16 amino acids. CDR3 nucleotide sequence: TGCAGTGCTAGAGCGGAGACTAGCTCTAGTTTCGGGGAGCTGTTTTTT. Translating it yields CSARAETSSSFGELFF.

In its sample, this clonotype was seen a few times. This chain uses TRBV20-1 with TRBJ2-5; possible D gene TRBD1, 5 bases. V was cut by 5 bases and J by 3 bases, with 10 bases left in between. Germline V lookup: CDR1 DFQATT, CDR2 SNEGSKA (reference sequence). The length of the CDR3 is 12 residues. CDR3 protein: CSAGPTEETQYF. CDR3 DNA sequence: TGCAGTGCTGGACCGACAGAAGAGACCCAGTACTTC.

A few counts support this clonotype. V and J are TRBV20-1 and TRBJ2-5, with D perhaps matching TRBD2 (5 bases). The tail of the sequence fits TRBJ2-7 better, so the J call may be wrong. CDR1 and CDR2 (germline): DFQATT, SNEGSKA (reference sequence). The CDR3 contains 13 residues. DNA of the CDR3: TGCAGTGCTAGAGGAGGGCTGCACTACGAGCAGTACTTC. It codes for CSARGGLHYEQYF.